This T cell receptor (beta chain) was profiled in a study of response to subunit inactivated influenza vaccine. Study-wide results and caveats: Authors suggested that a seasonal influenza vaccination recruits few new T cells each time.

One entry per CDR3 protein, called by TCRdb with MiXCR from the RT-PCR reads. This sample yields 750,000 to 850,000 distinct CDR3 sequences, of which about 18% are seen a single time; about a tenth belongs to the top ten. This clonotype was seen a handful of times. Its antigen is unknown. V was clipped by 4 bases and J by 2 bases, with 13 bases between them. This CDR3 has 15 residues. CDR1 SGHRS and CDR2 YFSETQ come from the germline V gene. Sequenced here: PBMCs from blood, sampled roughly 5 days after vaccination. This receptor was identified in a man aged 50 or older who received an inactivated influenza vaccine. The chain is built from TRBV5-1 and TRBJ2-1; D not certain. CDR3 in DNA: TGCGCCAGCAGCCCAACGACGGCGGCCTACAATGAGCAGTTCTTC. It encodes CASSPTTAAYNEQFF.